This T cell receptor beta chain comes out of a study of PD-L1 blockade in urothelial cancer. As for the study in general: T cells were recovered from blood samples at a median of 141,255. Findings and caveats of the study: Durable-benefit patients expanded tumor-associated blood clones more at 3 weeks.

Comment on this clone: Its target is unknown.

V trimming: 7 bases; J trimming: 3 bases; junction bases outside the gene matches: 9. The length of the CDR3 is 15 residues. Germline V CDR1 and CDR2: LNHDA, SQIVND (reference sequence). This table comes from immunoSEQ multiplex PCR, and its TCRdb copy is limited to in-frame clones, with some not included. The table has roughly 46,000 clones, 70% to 90% seen once. Time point meaning: peripheral blood 6 weeks after treatment start. V gene TRBV19 combines with J gene TRBJ2-7, with 10 bases aligning to TRBD2. The sample here was PBMCs, taken around atezolizumab (anti-PD-L1) treatment. The receptor was derived from a man in his fifties with urothelial cancer. The CDR3 region is CASNLAGASDYEQYF. Written as DNA, the CDR3 is TGTGCCAGTAACCTAGCGGGAGCTTCGGACTACGAGCAGTACTTC.